This TCR beta chain was profiled in a study of cytomegalovirus exposure and HLA in healthy donors. Whole-study findings and limits: A list of approximately 160 TCR beta chains associated with cytomegalovirus was given.

As for this clone: Its antigen is currently unknown.

V gave up 3 bases and J gave up 2 bases; unmatched junction bases: 3. Germline V gene lookup returns CDR1 GTSNPN and CDR2 SVGIG (reference sequence). This CDR3 has 15 amino acids. Profiled with immunoSEQ multiplex PCR; TCRdb holds only in-frame clones, not every one. Here the sample spans roughly 120,000 clones, roughly 84% being singletons. Sequencing was carried out using PBMCs. The sequence came from a woman in her 30s in good health and CMV-seronegative. This chain connects TRBV30 to TRBJ2-6; 8 positions agree with TRBD1. This CDR3 is CAWRTGGAGANVLTF. The CDR3 DNA sequence: TGTGCCTGGAGAACAGGGGGTGCTGGGGCCAACGTCCTGACTTTC.